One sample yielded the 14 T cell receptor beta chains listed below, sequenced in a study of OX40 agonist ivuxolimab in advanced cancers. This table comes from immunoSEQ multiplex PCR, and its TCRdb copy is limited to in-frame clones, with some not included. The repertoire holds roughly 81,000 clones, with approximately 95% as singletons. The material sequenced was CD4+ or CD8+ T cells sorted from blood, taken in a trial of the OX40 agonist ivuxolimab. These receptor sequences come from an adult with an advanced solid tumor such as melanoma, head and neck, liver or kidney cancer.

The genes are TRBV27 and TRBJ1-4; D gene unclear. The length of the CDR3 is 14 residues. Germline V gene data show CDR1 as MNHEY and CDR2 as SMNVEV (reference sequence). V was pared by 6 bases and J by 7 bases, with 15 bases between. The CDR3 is CASSPGRSGEKLFF. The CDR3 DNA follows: TGTGCCAGCAGCCCTGGGCGATCCGGTGAAAAACTGTTTTTT.

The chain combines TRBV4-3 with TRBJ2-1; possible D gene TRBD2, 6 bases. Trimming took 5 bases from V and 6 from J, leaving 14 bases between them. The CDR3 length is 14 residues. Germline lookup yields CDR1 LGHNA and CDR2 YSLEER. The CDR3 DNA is TGCGCCAGCAGCATCCGACTAGTAGCCAATGAGCAGTTCTTC. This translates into CASSIRLVANEQFF.

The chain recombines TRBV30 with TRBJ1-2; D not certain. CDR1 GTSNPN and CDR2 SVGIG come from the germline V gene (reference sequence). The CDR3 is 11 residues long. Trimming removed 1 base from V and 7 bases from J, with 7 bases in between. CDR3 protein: CAWSEGLGYTF. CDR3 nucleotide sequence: TGTGCCTGGAGTGAAGGGCTTGGCTACACCTTC. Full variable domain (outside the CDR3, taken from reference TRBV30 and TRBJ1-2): SQTIHQWPATLVQPVGSPLSLECTVEGTSNPNLYWYRQAAGRGLQLLFYSVGIGQISSEVPQNLSASRPQDRQFILSSKKLLLSDSGFYLCAWSEGLGYTFGSGTRLTVV.

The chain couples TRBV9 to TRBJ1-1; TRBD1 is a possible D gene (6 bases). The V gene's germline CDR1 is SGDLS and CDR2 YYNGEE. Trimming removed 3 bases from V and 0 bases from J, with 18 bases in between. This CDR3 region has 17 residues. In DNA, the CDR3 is TGTGCCAGCAGCGAAAGTTTACAGGGCCCGCTGAACACTGAAGCTTTCTTT. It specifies CASSESLQGPLNTEAFF.

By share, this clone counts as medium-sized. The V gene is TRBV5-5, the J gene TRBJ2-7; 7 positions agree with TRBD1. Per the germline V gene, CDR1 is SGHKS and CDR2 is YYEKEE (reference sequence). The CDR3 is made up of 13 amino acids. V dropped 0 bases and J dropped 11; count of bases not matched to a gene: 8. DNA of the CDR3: TGTGCCAGCAGCTTGGGTCTCGAGGGGGCCGAGTACTTC. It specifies CASSLGLEGAEYF.

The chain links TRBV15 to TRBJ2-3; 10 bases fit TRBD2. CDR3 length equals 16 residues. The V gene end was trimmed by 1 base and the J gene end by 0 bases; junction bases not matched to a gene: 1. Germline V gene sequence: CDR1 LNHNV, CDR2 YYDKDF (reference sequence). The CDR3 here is CATSRGTSGSTDTQYF. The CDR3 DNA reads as TGTGCCACCAGCAGAGGGACTAGCGGTAGCACAGATACGCAGTATTTT.

The CDR3 spells CASSKGRQGYEQYF. CDR3 DNA: TGTGCCAGCAGCAAGGGACGCCAGGGCTACGAGCAGTACTTC. The chain carries TRBV21-1 and TRBJ2-7. TRBV21-1 is tagged as a pseudogene. This CDR3 region has 14 residues.

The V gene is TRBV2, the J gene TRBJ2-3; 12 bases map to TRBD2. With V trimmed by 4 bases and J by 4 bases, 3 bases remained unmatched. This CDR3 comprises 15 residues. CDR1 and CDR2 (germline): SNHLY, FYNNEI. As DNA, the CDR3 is TGTGCCAGCAGTGGACTAGCGGGAGCGGCAGATACGCAGTATTTT. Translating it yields CASSGLAGAADTQYF. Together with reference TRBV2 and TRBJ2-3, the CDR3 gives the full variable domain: EPEVTQTPSHQVTQMGQEVILRCVPISNHLYFYWYRQILGQKVEFLVSFYNNEISEKSEIFDDQFSVERPDGSNFTLKIRSTKLEDSAMYFCASSGLAGAADTQYFGPGTRLTVL.

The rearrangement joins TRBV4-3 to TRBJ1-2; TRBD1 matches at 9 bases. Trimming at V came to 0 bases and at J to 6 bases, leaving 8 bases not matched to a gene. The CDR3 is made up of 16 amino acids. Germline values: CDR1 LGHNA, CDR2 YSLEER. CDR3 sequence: CASSQEGDRALNGYTF. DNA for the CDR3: TGCGCCAGCAGCCAAGAAGGGGACAGGGCGCTTAATGGCTACACCTTC.

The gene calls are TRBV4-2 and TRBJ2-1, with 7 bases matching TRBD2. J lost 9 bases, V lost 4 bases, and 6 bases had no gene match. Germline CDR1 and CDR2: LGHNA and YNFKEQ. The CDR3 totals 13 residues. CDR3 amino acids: CASSRTGGSEQFF. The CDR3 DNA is TGTGCCAGCAGCCGGACGGGGGGATCTGAGCAGTTCTTC.

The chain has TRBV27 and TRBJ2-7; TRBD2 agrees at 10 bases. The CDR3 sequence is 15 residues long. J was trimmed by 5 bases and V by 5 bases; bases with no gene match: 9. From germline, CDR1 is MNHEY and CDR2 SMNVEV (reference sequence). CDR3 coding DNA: TGTGCCAGCAGTGACAAAGCGGGAGGGCACAACGAGCAGTACTTC. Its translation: CASSDKAGGHNEQYF.

The CDR3 here is CASGSGASFTDTQYF. The CDR3 nucleotides read TGTGCTAGTGGTTCCGGGGCTTCCTTCACAGATACGCAGTATTTT. This chain uses TRBV12-5 with TRBJ2-3, with D possibly called TRBD1 or TRBD2 (5 bases each). Germline CDR1 reads LGHNT; CDR2 reads FRNRAP. V gave up 4 bases and J gave up 2 bases, with 13 bases separating them. The CDR3 runs to 15 residues.

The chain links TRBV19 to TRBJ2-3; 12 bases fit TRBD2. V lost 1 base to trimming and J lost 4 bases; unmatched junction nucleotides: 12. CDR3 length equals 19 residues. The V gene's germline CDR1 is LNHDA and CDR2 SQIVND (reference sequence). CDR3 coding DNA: TGTGCCAGTAGTATAGGGAGACTAGCGGGAGAGGCAGCGGCAGATACGCAGTATTTT. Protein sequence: CASSIGRLAGEAAADTQYF.

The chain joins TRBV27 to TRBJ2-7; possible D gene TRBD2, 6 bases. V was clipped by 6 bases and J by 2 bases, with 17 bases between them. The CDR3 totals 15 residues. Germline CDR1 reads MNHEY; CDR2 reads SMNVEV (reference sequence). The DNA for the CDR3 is TGTGCCAGCAGCCTGACTCGCGGGGTCCCCTACGAGCAGTACTTC. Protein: CASSLTRGVPYEQYF.